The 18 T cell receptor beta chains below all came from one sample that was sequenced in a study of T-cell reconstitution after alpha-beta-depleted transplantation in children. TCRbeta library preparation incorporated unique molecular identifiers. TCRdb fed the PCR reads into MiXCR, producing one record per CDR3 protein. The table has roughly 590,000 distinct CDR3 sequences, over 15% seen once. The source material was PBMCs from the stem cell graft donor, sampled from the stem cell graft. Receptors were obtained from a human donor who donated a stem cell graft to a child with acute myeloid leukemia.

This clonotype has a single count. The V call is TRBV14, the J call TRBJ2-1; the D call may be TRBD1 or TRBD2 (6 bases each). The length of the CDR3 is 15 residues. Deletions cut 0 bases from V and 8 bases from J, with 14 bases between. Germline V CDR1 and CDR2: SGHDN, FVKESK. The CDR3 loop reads CASSQDRGAIDEQFF. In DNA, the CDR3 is TGTGCCAGCAGCCAAGATAGGGGGGCCATCGATGAGCAGTTCTTC. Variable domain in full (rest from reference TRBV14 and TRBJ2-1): EAGVTQFPSHSVIEKGQTVTLRCDPISGHDNLYWYRRVMGKEIKFLLHFVKESKQDESGMPNNRFLAERTGGTYSTLKVQPAELEDSGVYFCASSQDRGAIDEQFFGPGTRLTVL.

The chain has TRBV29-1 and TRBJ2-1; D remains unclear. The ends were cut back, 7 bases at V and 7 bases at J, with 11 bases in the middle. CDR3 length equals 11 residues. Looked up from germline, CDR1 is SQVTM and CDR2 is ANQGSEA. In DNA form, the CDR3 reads TGCAGCGCGGCTCTAGGGAATGAGCAGTTCTTC. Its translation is CSAALGNEQFF.

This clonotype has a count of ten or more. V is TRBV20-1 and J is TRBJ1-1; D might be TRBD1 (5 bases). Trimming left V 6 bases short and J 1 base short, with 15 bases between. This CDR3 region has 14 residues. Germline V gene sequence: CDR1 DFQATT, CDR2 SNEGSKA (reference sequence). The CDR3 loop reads CSAVPGRPNTEAFF. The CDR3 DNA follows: TGCAGTGCCGTTCCGGGACGGCCGAACACTGAAGCTTTCTTT.

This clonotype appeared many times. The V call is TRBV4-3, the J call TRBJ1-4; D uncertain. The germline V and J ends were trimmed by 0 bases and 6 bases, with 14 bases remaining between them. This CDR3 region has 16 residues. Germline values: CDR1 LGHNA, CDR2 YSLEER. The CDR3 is CASSQESRTEDEKLFF. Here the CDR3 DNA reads TGCGCCAGCAGCCAAGAGTCTAGGACGGAGGATGAAAAACTGTTTTTT.

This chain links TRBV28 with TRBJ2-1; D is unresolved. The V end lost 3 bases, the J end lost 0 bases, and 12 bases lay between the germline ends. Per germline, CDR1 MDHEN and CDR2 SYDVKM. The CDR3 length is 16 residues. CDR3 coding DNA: TGTGCCAGCAGTTTTGTAGGCGGTAGCTCCTACAATGAGCAGTTCTTC. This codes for CASSFVGGSSYNEQFF.

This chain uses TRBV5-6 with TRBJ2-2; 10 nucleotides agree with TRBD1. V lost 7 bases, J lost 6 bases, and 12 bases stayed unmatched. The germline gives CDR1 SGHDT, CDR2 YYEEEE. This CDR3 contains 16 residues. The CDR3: CASGSTGQGSAGELFF. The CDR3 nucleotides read TGTGCCAGCGGAAGCACGGGACAGGGGTCGGCCGGGGAGCTGTTTTTT.

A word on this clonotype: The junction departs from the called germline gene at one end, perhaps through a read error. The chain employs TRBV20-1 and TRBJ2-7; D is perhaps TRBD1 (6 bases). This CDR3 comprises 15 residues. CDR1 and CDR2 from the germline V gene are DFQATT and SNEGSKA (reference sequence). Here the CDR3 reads CSARGAQGFSYEQYF. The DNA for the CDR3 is TGCAGTGCAAGAGGCGCCCAGGGGTTCTCCTACGAGCAGTACTTC.

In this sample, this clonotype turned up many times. The CDR3 sequence: CASSPKRGGYQETQYF. The CDR3 DNA follows: TGTGCCAGCAGCCCCAAGCGGGGGGGGTACCAAGAGACCCAGTACTTC. This chain joins TRBV5-6 and TRBJ2-5, with TRBD2 matching 10 bases. Looked up from germline, CDR1 is SGHDT and CDR2 is YYEEEE. V lost 4 bases and J lost 0; bases outside the gene matches: 6. There are 16 residues in the CDR3.

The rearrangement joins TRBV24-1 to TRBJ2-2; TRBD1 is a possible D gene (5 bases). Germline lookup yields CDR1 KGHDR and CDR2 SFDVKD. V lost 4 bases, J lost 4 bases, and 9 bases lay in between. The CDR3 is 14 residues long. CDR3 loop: CATSDFRATGELFF. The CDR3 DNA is TGTGCCACCAGTGACTTCAGGGCCACCGGGGAGCTGTTTTTT.

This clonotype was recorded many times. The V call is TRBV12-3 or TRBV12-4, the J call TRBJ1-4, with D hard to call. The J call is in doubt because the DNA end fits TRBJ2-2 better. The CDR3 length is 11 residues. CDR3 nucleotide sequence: TGTGCCAGCACTCAGGAAAGGGAGCTGTTTTTT. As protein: CASTQERELFF.

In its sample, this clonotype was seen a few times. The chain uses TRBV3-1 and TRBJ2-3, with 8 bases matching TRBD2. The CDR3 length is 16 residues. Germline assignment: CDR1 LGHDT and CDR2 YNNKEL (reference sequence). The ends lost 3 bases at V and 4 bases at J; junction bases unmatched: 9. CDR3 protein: CASSHVWSGGADTQYF. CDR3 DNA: TGTGCCAGCAGCCACGTCTGGTCCGGGGGGGCAGATACGCAGTATTTT.

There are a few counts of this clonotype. The CDR3 spells CASSQGGTGAWQPQHF. CDR3 coding DNA: TGCGCCAGCAGCCAAGGCGGGACAGGGGCATGGCAGCCCCAGCATTTT. The V call is TRBV4-1, the J call TRBJ1-5; 10 bases are a match to TRBD1. V lost 1 base and J lost 7; bases outside the gene matches: 7. The germline V gene has CDR1 MGHRA and CDR2 YSYEKL. CDR3 length: 16 residues.

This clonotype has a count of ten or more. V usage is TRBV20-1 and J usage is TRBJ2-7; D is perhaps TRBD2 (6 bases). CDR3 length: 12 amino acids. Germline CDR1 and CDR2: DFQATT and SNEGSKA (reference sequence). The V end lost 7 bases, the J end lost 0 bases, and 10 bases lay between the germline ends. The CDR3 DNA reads TGCAGTGTTGCGGGGCACTCCTACGAGCAGTACGTC. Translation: CSVAGHSYEQYV.

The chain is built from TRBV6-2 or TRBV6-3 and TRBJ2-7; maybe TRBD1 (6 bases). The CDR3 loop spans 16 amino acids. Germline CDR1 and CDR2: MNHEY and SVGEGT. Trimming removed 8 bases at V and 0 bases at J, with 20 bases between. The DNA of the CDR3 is TGTGCCAGCTCCACTTTAACCGGGACAAACTCCTACGAGCAGTACTTC. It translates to CASSTLTGTNSYEQYF.

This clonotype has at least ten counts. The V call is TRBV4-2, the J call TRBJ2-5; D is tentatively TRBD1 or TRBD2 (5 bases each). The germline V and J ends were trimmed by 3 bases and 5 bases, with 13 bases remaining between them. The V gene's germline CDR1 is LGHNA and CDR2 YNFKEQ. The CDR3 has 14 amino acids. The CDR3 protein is CASSQGEIEETQYF. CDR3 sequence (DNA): TGTGCCAGCAGCCAGGGGGAGATTGAGGAGACCCAGTACTTC.

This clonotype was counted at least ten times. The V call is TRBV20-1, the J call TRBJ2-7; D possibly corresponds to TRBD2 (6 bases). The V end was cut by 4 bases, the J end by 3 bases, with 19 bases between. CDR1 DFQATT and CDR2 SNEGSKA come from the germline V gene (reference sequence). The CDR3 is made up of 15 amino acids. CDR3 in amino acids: CSAINARSGVYEQYF. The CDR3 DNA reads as TGCAGTGCTATAAACGCTAGGTCGGGGGTCTACGAGCAGTACTTC.

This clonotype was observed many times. In nucleotides, the CDR3 is TGCAGATCGAAGGTGGGGGTCCGGGAGCTGTTTTTT. Its protein product is CRSKVGVRELFF. The gene calls are TRBV20-1 and TRBJ2-2; tentatively, D is TRBD1 or TRBD2 (5 bases each). The CDR3 contains 12 residues. The V gene's germline CDR1 is DFQATT and CDR2 SNEGSKA (reference sequence).

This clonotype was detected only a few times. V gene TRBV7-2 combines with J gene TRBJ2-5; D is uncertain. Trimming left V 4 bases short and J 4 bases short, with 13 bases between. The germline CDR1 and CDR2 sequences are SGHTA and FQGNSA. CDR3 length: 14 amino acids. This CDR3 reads CASSSRDRRETQYF. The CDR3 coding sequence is TGTGCCAGCAGCTCCCGCGACCGGAGAGAGACCCAGTACTTC.